What follows are 8 T cell receptor beta chains derived from one specimen sequenced in a study of Ad26.COV2.S vaccination and SARS-CoV-2 variants. The data were produced by immunoSEQ multiplex PCR, yet TCRdb's version contains in-frame clones alone and is incomplete. The sample yields about half a million clones, roughly 87% seen once. The treatment is: some 20 received Ad26.COV2.S at low or high dose, single or two shots; about 5 received placebo; per-sample allocation not given. After the first vaccine or placebo injection, samples were drawn on day 63. Sequencing used peripheral blood, obtained in a trial of Ad26.COV2.S vaccine versus placebo. The receptors were sampled from a person aged 18 to 59 who received the Ad26.COV2.S COVID-19 vaccine or a placebo.

The genes are TRBV28 and TRBJ1-5, with D unclear. The CDR3 length is 12 residues. The V end lost 8 bases, the J end lost 0 bases, and 5 bases lay between the germline ends. Germline CDR1 and CDR2: MDHEN and SYDVKM. The CDR3 DNA sequence: TGTGCCAGCGGAAATAGCAATCAGCCCCAGCATTTT. Amino acid sequence: CASGNSNQPQHF.

The V call is TRBV5-5, the J call TRBJ1-4; TRBD1 is a possible D gene (6 bases). V lost 0 bases to trimming and J lost 6 bases, with 21 bases between them. The CDR3 spans 18 residues. Germline assignment: CDR1 SGHKS and CDR2 YYEKEE (reference sequence). CDR3 sequence (DNA): TGTGCCAGCAGCTTGGTCTGGACTCCTAAGGGGGACCATGAAAAACTGTTTTTT. Protein product: CASSLVWTPKGDHEKLFF.

The chain has TRBV18 and TRBJ2-1; D is ambiguous. The CDR3 runs to 14 residues. Germline V gives CDR1 KGHSH, CDR2 LQKENI. Trimming removed 2 bases at V and 3 bases at J, with 8 bases between. The CDR3 reads CASSPGYGYNEQFF. In DNA form, the CDR3 reads TGTGCCAGCTCACCAGGGTACGGCTACAATGAGCAGTTCTTC.

The chain employs TRBV6-2 or TRBV6-3 and TRBJ2-3, with D possibly TRBD2 on 5 matching bases. The CDR3 is 14 amino acids. V lost 4 bases and J lost 4, with 12 bases in between. In germline, CDR1 is MNHEY, CDR2 SVGEGT. CDR3 protein: CASSSLVLADTQYF. CDR3 nucleotide sequence: TGTGCCAGCAGTTCACTAGTCTTGGCAGATACGCAGTATTTT.

The chain links TRBV27 to TRBJ2-2; D not certain. Germline CDR1 MNHEY, CDR2 SMNVEV (reference sequence). This CDR3 is 17 amino acids long. V lost 4 bases and J 3 bases, leaving 18 bases between the germline ends. The CDR3 sequence: CASSSLPFRRDTGELFF. CDR3 sequence (DNA): TGTGCCAGCAGTTCCCTCCCGTTCCGTCGGGACACCGGGGAGCTGTTTTTT.

The sample holds one count of this clone. The J gene is TRBJ2-1, the V gene TRBV27, with D perhaps matching TRBD1 (6 bases). The V gene lost 7 bases and the J gene lost 4 bases, with 17 bases spanning the gap. Germline assignment: CDR1 MNHEY and CDR2 SMNVEV (reference sequence). The CDR3 runs 15 residues. The CDR3 DNA sequence: TGTGCCAGCAATTTGGCCCGGACAGCTTACAATGAGCAGTTCTTC. Translated: CASNLARTAYNEQFF.

The chain uses TRBV13 and TRBJ2-2, with 7 bases lining up with TRBD1. Looked up from germline, CDR1 is PRHDT and CDR2 is FYEKMQ (reference sequence). V shed 4 bases and J 4 bases; nucleotides not matched to a gene: 12. The CDR3 is 17 residues long. The CDR3 nucleotides read TGTGCCAGCAGCTCCTACGACTCGAGGACAGGCACCGGGGAGCTGTTTTTT. This translates into CASSSYDSRTGTGELFF.

V usage is TRBV11-2 and J usage is TRBJ1-6; the match to TRBD1 covers 7 bases. V gave up 0 bases and J gave up 6 bases; unmatched junction bases: 8. This CDR3 contains 17 residues. Per germline, CDR1 SGHAT and CDR2 FQNNGV. The CDR3 sequence is CASSLERPTGFNSPLHF. The DNA for the CDR3 is TGTGCCAGCAGCTTAGAGCGCCCGACAGGGTTTAATTCACCCCTCCACTTT.